The 5 T cell receptor beta chains below all came from one sample that was sequenced in a study of T-cell reconstitution after alpha-beta-depleted transplantation in children. Unique molecular identifiers were used to barcode this TCRbeta library. TCRdb reprocessed the PCR reads via MiXCR and lists one record per CDR3 protein. The data hold about 260,000 distinct CDR3 sequences, with 7.5% to 9.5% observed a single time. Material: PBMCs, mostly from graft donor cells, obtained 180 days after TCRalphabeta/CD19-depleted stem cell transplant. The receptors derive from a male patient aged 10 to 17 who had a stem cell transplant for acute lymphoblastic leukemia, so the T cells may come from the graft donor.

This clonotype occurred many times. The chain couples TRBV7-6 to TRBJ2-7, with unresolved D. The germline CDR1 and CDR2 sequences are SGHVS and FNYEAQ. CDR3 length: 15 amino acids. The ends were cut back, 0 bases at V and 1 base at J, with 10 bases in the middle. The CDR3 sequence: CASSLAAGRSYEQYF. The CDR3 DNA sequence: TGTGCCAGCAGCTTAGCTGCAGGAAGGTCCTACGAGCAGTACTTC. Drawing the rest from reference TRBV7-6 and TRBJ2-7, the complete variable domain is GAGVSQSPRYKVTKRGQDVALRCDPISGHVSLYWYRQALGQGPEFLTYFNYEAQQDKSGLPNDRFSAERPEGSISTLTIQRTEQRDSAMYRCASSLAAGRSYEQYFGPGTRLTVT.

Many counts were recorded for this clonotype. This chain links TRBV4-3 with TRBJ1-1, with D hard to call. Germline loops: CDR1 LGHNA, CDR2 YSLEER. V gave up 0 bases and J gave up 3 bases, with 11 bases separating them. The CDR3 consists of 15 residues. The CDR3: CASSQDRGGDTEAFF. CDR3 DNA: TGCGCCAGCAGCCAAGATCGAGGAGGAGACACTGAAGCTTTCTTT.

This clonotype was seen ten or more times. The rearrangement uses TRBV6-2 or TRBV6-3 and TRBJ2-7; no definite D call. The CDR3 is made up of 15 amino acids. Looked up from germline, CDR1 is MNHEY and CDR2 is SVGEGT. V was cut by 0 bases and J by 4 bases, with 13 bases left in between. Here the CDR3 reads CASSYSAIILYEQYF. CDR3 nucleotides: TGTGCCAGCAGTTACTCGGCCATCATCCTTTACGAGCAGTACTTC.

This clonotype was seen ten or more times. One junction end disagrees with the germline gene, perhaps due to a read error. The chain employs TRBV7-9 and TRBJ1-1; 7 bases fit TRBD1. The CDR3 is 14 amino acids. CDR1 is SEHNR, CDR2 FQNEAQ, per germline (reference sequence). CDR3 DNA: TGTGCCAGCAGCCCAACGACAGGGCCCACTGAAGTTTTCTTT. Residues: CASSPTTGPTEVFF.

Ten or more counts support this clonotype. The genes are TRBV10-3 and TRBJ2-2; a possible D gene is TRBD1 (5 bases). CDR1 ENHRY and CDR2 SYGVKD come from the germline V gene. The CDR3 is made up of 15 amino acids. Trimming removed 0 bases from V and 1 base from J, with 6 bases in between. CDR3 DNA sequence: TGTGCCATCAGTGAGTCGCAGGGGAACACCGGGGAGCTGTTTTTT. It is translated as CAISESQGNTGELFF.